A selection of T cell receptor beta chains follows, all from one sample in a study of cytomegalovirus exposure and HLA in healthy donors. TCRdb's copy holds only in-frame clones and misses some; the assay was immunoSEQ multiplex PCR. Its table records more than 45,000 clones. Sequencing input: PBMCs. The origin of the receptors is a woman aged 35 to 49 in good health and CMV-seronegative. CDR3s include the opening cysteine and the closing phenylalanine or tryptophan. A D gene is named only where the DNA matches it firmly. A row's size may be missing; if present it is once, few, many or a size class.

clone_size j_call cdr3_length v_call d_call cdr3_nt cdr3_aa
- TRBJ1-1 17 TRBV5-6 TRBD1 TGTGCCAGCAGCTTGGATGGACAGGGACGGGTAGACACTGAAGCTTTCTTT CASSLDGQGRVDTEAFF
- TRBJ2-7 13 TRBV6-5 TRBD1 TGTGCCAGCAGTTACGGGACAGGGAAAGAGCAGTACTTC CASSYGTGKEQYF
- TRBJ2-7 14 TRBV5-6 TRBD1 TGTGCCAGCAGTGACGGGACAGGGGCCTACGAGCAGTACTTC CASSDGTGAYEQYF
- TRBJ1-6 14 TRBV5-4 - TGTGCCAGCAGCTTGGACAGGTCGAATTCACCCCTCCACTTT CASSLDRSNSPLHF
- TRBJ2-1 15 TRBV6-5 - TGTGCCAGCAGTCGGACCGGGAAAACACACAATGAGCAGTTCTTC CASSRTGKTHNEQFF
- TRBJ2-3 14 TRBV9 - TGTGCCAGCAGCTTTACCCCGGGCACAGATACGCAGTATTTT CASSFTPGTDTQYF
- TRBJ1-2 16 TRBV7-2 - TGTGCCAGCAGCTTAGGTGGCTGGACATCAACCTATGGCTACACCTTC CASSLGGWTSTYGYTF
- TRBJ1-2 15 TRBV2 - TGTGCCAGCGTCAAGGAGAATCTTCCCAACTATGGCTACACCTTC CASVKENLPNYGYTF
- TRBJ1-2 15 TRBV18 - TGTGCCAGCTCACCACTCCGCGGGACGACTTACGGCTACACCTTC CASSPLRGTTYGYTF
- TRBJ2-3 15 TRBV14 - TGTGCCAGCAGCCCCCGGGACTTGAGCACAGATACGCAGTATTTT CASSPRDLSTDTQYF
- TRBJ1-2 14 TRBV5-1 - TGCGCCAGCAGCTTGGTGGGGGGGAGCTATGGCTACACCTTC CASSLVGGSYGYTF
- TRBJ1-2 14 TRBV11-3 - TGTGCCAGCAGCCGGGGGTCCCCCCCTACTGCCTACACCTTC CASSRGSPPTAYTF
- TRBJ1-3 16 TRBV4-1 - TGCGCCAGCAGCCAAGACGTGTATCGGGGAGGAAACACCATATATTTT CASSQDVYRGGNTIYF
- TRBJ2-3 12 TRBV7-6 - TGTGCCAGCAGCGGGGGGGCTGGTACGCAGTATTTT CASSGGAGTQYF
- TRBJ1-5 14 TRBV30 TRBD1 TGTGCCTGGGGACAGGAGAATAGCAATCAGCCCCAGCATTTT CAWGQENSNQPQHF
- TRBJ2-5 16 TRBV5-4 TRBD2 TGTGCCAGCAGCTTGGGGGCGGGAGGGATCCAAGAGACCCAGTACTTC CASSLGAGGIQETQYF
- TRBJ1-5 12 TRBV27 - TGTGCCAGCAGTGGCCCCAATCAGCCCCAGCATTTT CASSGPNQPQHF
- TRBJ1-6 14 TRBV7-9 - TGTGCCAGCAGTTCCTCGGGAATGGACTCACCCCTCCACTTT CASSSSGMDSPLHF
- TRBJ2-1 13 TRBV7-3 TRBD2 TGTGCCAGCAGCCCCGGGACTAGCGGCTCGCAGTTCTTC CASSPGTSGSQFF
- TRBJ2-2 12 TRBV12-5 TRBD2 TGTGCTAGTGGTCGGGGGGTCGGGGAGCTGTTTTTT CASGRGVGELFF
- TRBJ1-1 14 TRBV4-2 - TGTGCCAGCAGCCAAGGCCGCGCTTCCACTGAAGCTTTCTTT CASSQGRASTEAFF
- TRBJ1-1 16 TRBV6-5 - TGTGCCAGCAGTTACTCGGCTACAGCCCACGACACTGAAGCTTTCTTT CASSYSATAHDTEAFF
- TRBJ1-1 17 TRBV27 TRBD1 TGTGCCAGCAGTTCCTACAGGGGGCGGACAATGAACACTGAAGCTTTCTTT CASSSYRGRTMNTEAFF
- TRBJ1-2 15 TRBV7-2 - TGTGCCAGCAGCTTAGCTCGGACAGATGACTATGGCTACACCTTC CASSLARTDDYGYTF
- TRBJ2-7 15 TRBV27 TRBD1 TGTGCCAGCAGCCCTGACTGGGGACAGGGGACAGAGCAGTACTTC CASSPDWGQGTEQYF
- TRBJ1-6 17 TRBV30 TRBD1 TGTGCCTGGAACGGACAGGGGGCATCGGTCTATAATTCACCCCTCCACTTT CAWNGQGASVYNSPLHF
- TRBJ1-1 13 TRBV11-2 TRBD1 TGTGCCAGCAGCGCTACAGGGGACACTGAAGCTTTCTTT CASSATGDTEAFF
- TRBJ1-5 15 TRBV19 - TGTGCCAGTATCCCCAGGTTTGGGAGCAATCAGCCCCAGCATTTT CASIPRFGSNQPQHF
- TRBJ1-2 13 TRBV2 - TGTGCCAGCAGTGAAGAGGCAGGGGAGGGCTACACCTTC CASSEEAGEGYTF
- TRBJ2-7 14 TRBV11-3 TRBD1 TGTGCCAGCACCCCTCCGGACAGGGTCCACGAGCAGTACTTC CASTPPDRVHEQYF
- TRBJ2-3 16 TRBV4-1 - TGCGCCAGCAGCCAAGGGGGACACCCTAGCACAGATACGCAGTATTTT CASSQGGHPSTDTQYF
- TRBJ2-5 12 TRBV6-5 TRBD2 TGTGCCAGCCGTGGACTAGCGGAGACCCAGTACTTC CASRGLAETQYF
- TRBJ1-1 16 TRBV4-1 - TGCGCCAGCAGCCAAGAACGCAGGGCCATCAACACTGAAGCTTTCTTT CASSQERRAINTEAFF
- TRBJ1-2 14 TRBV6-1 TRBD1 TGTGCCAGCAGTTGGACAGGTACGAACTATGGCTACACCTTC CASSWTGTNYGYTF
- TRBJ1-2 15 TRBV4-3 - TGCGCCAGCAGCCAGGCAAGAAGGGGATCAGGGGGCTACACCTTC CASSQARRGSGGYTF
- TRBJ1-5 12 TRBV2 - TGTGCCAGCAGTGAGACAAGTCAGCCCCAGCATTTT CASSETSQPQHF
- TRBJ2-7 14 TRBV6-1 TRBD2 TGTGCCACCTTGAGAGCGGGAGGACCCTACGAGCAGTACTTC CATLRAGGPYEQYF
- TRBJ1-2 13 TRBV10-3 TRBD1 TGTGCCATCAGCTCGACAGGGATCTATGGCTACACCTTC CAISSTGIYGYTF
- TRBJ2-5 12 TRBV7-6 - TGTGCCAGCAGCTCAGACATAGGGACCCAGTACTTC CASSSDIGTQYF
- TRBJ2-7 12 TRBV11-3 - TGTGCCAGCAGCCGAGACAACTACGAGCAGTACTTC CASSRDNYEQYF
- TRBJ2-7 17 TRBV5-1 TRBD2 TGCGCCAGCAGCTTGGAGGTTAGCGGGGAGGGACCCTACGAGCAGTACTTC CASSLEVSGEGPYEQYF
- TRBJ2-7 12 TRBV27 - TGTGCCAGCAGTCCATCGGCGGGCGGGAAGTACTTC CASSPSAGGKYF
- TRBJ1-2 14 TRBV18 - TGTGCCAGCTCTCGACTACAGGGATTCTATGGCTACACCTTC CASSRLQGFYGYTF
- TRBJ2-1 15 TRBV19 TRBD1 TGTGCCAGTAGTATCCTTGGGACAGGGGCGGCTGAGCAGTTCTTC CASSILGTGAAEQFF
- TRBJ2-1 15 TRBV4-3 TRBD2 TGCGCCAGCAGCAAGGTCAGCGGGGGAGACAATGAGCAGTTCTTC CASSKVSGGDNEQFF
- TRBJ2-5 13 TRBV30 TRBD1 TGTGCCTGGAATCAAAGGGGGCCTGAGACCCAGTACTTC CAWNQRGPETQYF
- TRBJ2-1 14 TRBV4-3 TRBD2 TGCGCCAGCAGCCAAGAGAAGCGAGCGGGGGAGCAGTTCTTC CASSQEKRAGEQFF
- TRBJ2-3 12 TRBV5-6 - TGTGCCAGCAGCTTCCGGGACTATACGCAGTATTTT CASSFRDYTQYF
- TRBJ1-5 14 TRBV18 TRBD1 TGTGCCAGCTCACCGACAGGGGAGAGTCAGCCCCAGCATTTT CASSPTGESQPQHF
- TRBJ2-3 13 TRBV7-2 - TGTGCCAGCTATGGCGGGTCCACAGATACGCAGTATTTT CASYGGSTDTQYF
medium-sized TRBJ2-4 14 TRBV6-5 - TGTGCCAGCAGTTATCAAACCGGAGACCGACGGGTGGACTTC CASSYQTGDRRVDF
- TRBJ2-1 16 TRBV18 - TGTGCCAGCTCACCACCCTCAACAGGGTTCTACAATGAGCAGTTCTTC CASSPPSTGFYNEQFF
- TRBJ2-2 13 TRBV29-1 TRBD1 TGCAGCGGCCGGGACAGAGACACCGGGGAGCTGTTTTTT CSGRDRDTGELFF
- TRBJ1-2 13 TRBV4-2 - TGTGCCAGCAGCCAAGAGGCAACCTATGGCTACACCTTC CASSQEATYGYTF